These 10 T cell receptor beta chains originate from one sample sequenced in a study of PD-1 blockade in mismatch repair-deficient tumors. Sequencing used immunoSEQ multiplex PCR; TCRdb keeps in-frame clones, though not all of them. The table records about 110,000 clones, about 80% of them present only once. This specimen was peripheral blood, taken 60 to 65 weeks after starting pembrolizumab. These receptor sequences come from an adult with mismatch repair-deficient cancer.

The chain carries TRBV19 and TRBJ2-7; possibly TRBD1 for D (5 bases). Trimming left V 5 bases short and J 2 bases short, with 10 bases between. The germline V gene has CDR1 LNHDA and CDR2 SQIVND (reference sequence). This CDR3 is 13 amino acids long. CDR3 amino acids: CASSPQGAYEQYF. DNA of the CDR3: TGTGCCAGTAGTCCTCAAGGGGCCTACGAGCAGTACTTC.

This chain connects TRBV11-2 to TRBJ2-7; TRBD1 is a possible D gene (5 bases). The V and J ends lost 5 bases and 3 bases respectively, with 17 bases between them. This CDR3 has 15 residues. CDR1 and CDR2 (germline): SGHAT, FQNNGV. Written as DNA, the CDR3 is TGTGCCAGCAGCGCCGAATGGGGCACCAACTACGAGCAGTACTTC. Amino acids: CASSAEWGTNYEQYF.

In its sample, this clone was seen a few times. The V call is TRBV2, the J call TRBJ1-2, with unresolved D. CDR1 is SNHLY, CDR2 FYNNEI, per germline. V was clipped by 9 bases and J by 0 bases, with 8 bases between them. The CDR3 covers 12 residues. As DNA, the CDR3 is TGTGCCAGTGGGCCAGCTAACTATGGCTACACCTTC. Translated: CASGPANYGYTF.

This clone appeared a single time. This rearrangement joins TRBV4-3 to TRBJ2-7, with a tentative D call TRBD1 (6 bases). Trimming removed 0 bases at V and 2 bases at J, with 8 bases between. CDR3 length: 14 residues. Per germline, CDR1 LGHNA and CDR2 YSLEER. This CDR3 reads CASSQERTAYEQYF. The CDR3 DNA sequence: TGCGCCAGCAGCCAAGAGCGGACAGCCTACGAGCAGTACTTC.

In its sample, this clone was seen once. CDR3 amino acids: CASSPTGTQSAGLFF. The CDR3 DNA reads as TGTGCCAGCAGCCCAACCGGGACGCAAAGCGCGGGGCTGTTTTTT. The V call is TRBV7-8, the J call TRBJ2-2, with D perhaps TRBD1 or TRBD2 (5 bases each). This CDR3 is built from 15 residues. Germline CDR1 is SGHVS and CDR2 is FQNEAQ. V was clipped by 5 bases and J by 13 bases, with 23 bases between them.

The J gene is TRBJ1-2, the V gene TRBV14, with D unclear. With 0 bases removed from V and 3 bases from J, the gap between germline ends came to 14 bases. The CDR3 length is 16 residues. The germline CDR1 and CDR2 sequences are SGHDN and FVKESK. The CDR3 protein is CASSQDQAVSYYGYTF. CDR3 nucleotide sequence: TGTGCCAGCAGCCAAGATCAAGCGGTATCTTACTATGGCTACACCTTC.

This clone occurred once. Germline is not matched at one junction end, which may reflect a read error. The DNA for the CDR3 is TGTGCCAGCAGCCTAGCCAGCGGGAGGTATGCCGGGGAGCTGTTTTTT. Amino acids: CASSLASGRYAGELFF. The V call is TRBV7-9, the J call TRBJ2-2, with 9 bases identical to TRBD2. Germline CDR1 and CDR2: SEHNR and FQNEAQ (reference sequence). This CDR3 has 16 residues.

The rearrangement links TRBV5-4 to TRBJ1-1; TRBD1 agrees at 8 bases. CDR3 length: 15 amino acids. Germline V CDR1 and CDR2: SGHNT, YYREEE (reference sequence). With 3 bases clipped from V and 2 bases from J, the junction kept 6 bases outside the gene matches. The CDR3, as DNA: TGTGCCAGCAGCTCCCGACAGGGGTTAAACACTGAAGCTTTCTTT. Amino acids: CASSSRQGLNTEAFF.

The chain links TRBV11-2 to TRBJ1-3; D gene ambiguous. Per germline, CDR1 SGHAT and CDR2 FQNNGV. The CDR3 consists of 13 residues. V shed 2 bases and J shed 0 bases, with 2 bases lying between them. As DNA, the CDR3 is TGTGCCAGCAGCTTACCCTCTGGAAACACCATATATTTT. Translation: CASSLPSGNTIYF. The whole variable domain, filled in from reference TRBV11-2 and TRBJ1-3, reads EAGVAQSPRYKIIEKRQSVAFWCNPISGHATLYWYQQILGQGPKLLIQFQNNGVVDDSQLPKDRFSAERLKGVDSTLKIQPAKLEDSAVYLCASSLPSGNTIYFGEGSWLTVV.

V and J are TRBV19 and TRBJ2-1, with D uncertain. Deletions cut 7 bases from V and 5 bases from J, with 12 bases between. CDR1 and CDR2 from the germline V gene are LNHDA and SQIVND (reference sequence). The CDR3 spans 13 residues. In DNA form, the CDR3 reads TGTGCCAGTACTTTAGGTATCAACAATGAGCAGTTCTTC. Its translation: CASTLGINNEQFF. Full variable domain (outside the CDR3, taken from reference TRBV19 and TRBJ2-1): DGGITQSPKYLFRKEGQNVTLSCEQNLNHDAMYWYRQDPGQGLRLIYYSQIVNDFQKGDIAEGYSVSREKKESFPLTVTSAQKNPTAFYLCASTLGINNEQFFGPGTRLTVL.